Listed here is a single T cell receptor (beta chain). This clonotype was seen more than once but under ten times. It lacks a known antigen. Base qualities are not provided; no much larger clone lies one nucleotide away. Ficoll-Paque density gradient centrifugation was the method used to isolate PBMCs. From the cysteine through the phenylalanine, the CDR3 covers 15 amino acids. The read is trimmed to its CDR3 DNA, 45 bases read in frame from base 1. The germline V gene supplies CDR1 SGHRS and CDR2 YFSETQ. Trimming takes 4 bases off V and 4 bases off J; junction bases not matched to a gene: 8. The sequencing machine was an Illumina NovaSeq 6000. TCRalpha and TCRbeta cDNA libraries were constructed by 5'RACE with constant-segment primers, with sample barcodes and unique molecular identifiers being introduced. RNA was extracted from every sample with Trizol reagent. Library amplification was performed in two PCR steps, and a second sample barcode and Illumina TruSeq adapters were introduced in the second step. Libraries were sequenced on an Illumina NovaSeq with 2 x 150 bp paired-end reads. Concerning the study's data processing: Demultiplexing of reads and collapsing into UMI-guided consensus sequences were performed with migec v1.2.7. Using mixcr v2.1.11, UMI consensuses were aligned to TRA and TRB V and J templates and then assembled into clonotypes. A clonotype was counted as expanded or contracted only when both edgeR and NoisET called the clonotype significant, with the noise models trained on biological replicates. For edgeR calls, a false discovery rate-adjusted p below 0.01 and a log2 fold-change threshold of 1 were applied. PCA with hierarchical clustering of max-normalized trajectories of the 1000 most abundant clonotypes was used as exploratory dynamics analysis. Each responding clone was given a CD4 or CD8 phenotype based on the CD4+ and CD8+ repertoires, which had been sequenced separately. TCRdb ran its own pipeline on the public reads, namely fastp trimming at Q25 and MiXCR clone calling, and kept in-frame beta chains. CDR3 protein sequences are deduplicated, and each keeps its most common genes and DNA. The authors' filters were not applied to this entry. The sample table shows 400,000 to 550,000 distinct CDR3 sequences, and roughly 23% are seen once. Around an eighth of the sample lies in the top ten.

These data are taken from a study of T-cell memory formation after mild COVID-19 (dated by TCRdb to about 2021). Concerning the study at large: TCR sequence clusters from the two donors were largely donor specific. The cohort comprised two young, previously healthy adult volunteers, one female and one male. In a couple of donors, T-cell clones that expanded and contracted after mild COVID-19 were tracked by sequencing TCRalpha and TCRbeta repertoires over time. The research as a whole found: Some responding clones were found in pre-infection memory, which suggests that pre-existing cross-reactive memory T cells took part in the SARS-CoV-2 response. Contracting CD4+ clones were found mainly in CM and EM memory subsets, while CD8+ clones were enriched in EMRA. Clones that contracted from day 15 to 85 showed balanced CD4/CD8 phenotypes, whereas a second wave of clones that expanded from day 15 to 37 leaned towards CD4+. Only a couple of mild cases were covered in the study, and larger cohorts including severe cases with pre-infection samples were considered necessary. SARS-CoV-2 specificity of the second-wave clones peaking on day 37 was not confirmed.

This receptor was obtained from an adult woman who had mild COVID-19 (a few samples of this study predate the infection). The sample titles of this study are shuffled in the database, so cell type and time point are left out; the donor was told from shared clones. Sequenced sample: PBMCs or a T cell subset sorted from them (not recorded which). The rearrangement joined TRBV5-1 to TRBJ2-1; TRBD1 agrees with 7 junctional bases. The nucleotides are TGCGCCAGCAGCAGAACCGGGACAGAATACAATGAGCAGTTCTTC. Translated, this gives CASSRTGTEYNEQFF.